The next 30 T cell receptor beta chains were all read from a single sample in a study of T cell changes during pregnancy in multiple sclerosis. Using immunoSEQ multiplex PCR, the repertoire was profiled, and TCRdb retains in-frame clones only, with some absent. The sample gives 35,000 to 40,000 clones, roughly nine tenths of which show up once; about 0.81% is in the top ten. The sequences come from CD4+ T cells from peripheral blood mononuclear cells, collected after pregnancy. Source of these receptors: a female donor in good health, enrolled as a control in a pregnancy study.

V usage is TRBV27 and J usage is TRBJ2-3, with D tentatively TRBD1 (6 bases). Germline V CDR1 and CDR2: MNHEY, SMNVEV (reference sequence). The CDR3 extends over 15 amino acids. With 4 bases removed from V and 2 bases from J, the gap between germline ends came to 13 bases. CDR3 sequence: CASSSPQGITDTQYF. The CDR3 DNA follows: TGTGCCAGCAGTTCCCCCCAGGGGATCACAGATACGCAGTATTTT.

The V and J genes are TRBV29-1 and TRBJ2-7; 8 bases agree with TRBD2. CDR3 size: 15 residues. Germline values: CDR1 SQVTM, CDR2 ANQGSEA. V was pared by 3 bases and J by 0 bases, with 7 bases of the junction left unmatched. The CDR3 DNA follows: TGCAGCGTTGACGGGAGCGGGGGAAGCTCCTACGAGCAGTACTTC. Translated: CSVDGSGGSSYEQYF.

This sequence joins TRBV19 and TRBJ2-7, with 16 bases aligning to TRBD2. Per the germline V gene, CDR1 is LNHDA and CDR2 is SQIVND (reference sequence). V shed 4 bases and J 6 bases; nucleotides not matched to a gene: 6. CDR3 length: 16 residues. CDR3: CASSTSGTSGRVEQYF. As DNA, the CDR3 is TGTGCCAGTAGTACTTCCGGGACTAGCGGGAGGGTCGAGCAGTACTTC.

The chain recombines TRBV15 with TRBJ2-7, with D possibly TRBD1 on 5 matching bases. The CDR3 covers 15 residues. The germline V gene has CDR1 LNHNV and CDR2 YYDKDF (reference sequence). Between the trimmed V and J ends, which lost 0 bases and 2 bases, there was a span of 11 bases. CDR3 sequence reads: CATSRDRGRAYEQYF. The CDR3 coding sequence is TGTGCCACCAGCAGAGATCGCGGCAGGGCCTACGAGCAGTACTTC.

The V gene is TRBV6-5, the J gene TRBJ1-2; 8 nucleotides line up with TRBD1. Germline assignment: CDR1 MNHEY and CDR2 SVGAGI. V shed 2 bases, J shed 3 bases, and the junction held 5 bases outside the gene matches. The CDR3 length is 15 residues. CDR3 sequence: CASSYVQGEDYGYTF. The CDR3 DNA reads TGTGCCAGCAGTTACGTACAGGGGGAAGACTATGGCTACACCTTC.

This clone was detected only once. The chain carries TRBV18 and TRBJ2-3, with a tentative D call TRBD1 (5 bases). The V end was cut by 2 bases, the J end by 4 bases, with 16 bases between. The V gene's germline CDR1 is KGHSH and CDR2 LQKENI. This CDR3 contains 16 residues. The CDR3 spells CASSPVLVGAADTQYF. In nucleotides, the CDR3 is TGTGCCAGCTCACCAGTTTTAGTAGGGGCGGCAGATACGCAGTATTTT.

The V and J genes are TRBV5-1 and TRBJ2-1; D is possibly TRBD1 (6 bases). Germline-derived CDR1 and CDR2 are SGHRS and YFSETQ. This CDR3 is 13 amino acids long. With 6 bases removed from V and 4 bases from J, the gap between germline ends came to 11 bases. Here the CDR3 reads CASTLDRYNEQFF. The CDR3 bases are TGCGCCAGCACCCTTGACAGGTACAATGAGCAGTTCTTC.

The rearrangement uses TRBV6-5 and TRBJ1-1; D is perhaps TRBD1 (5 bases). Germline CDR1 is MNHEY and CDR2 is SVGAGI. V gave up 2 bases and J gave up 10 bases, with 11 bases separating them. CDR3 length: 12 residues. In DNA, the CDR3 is TGTGCCAGCAGTTACGGGGGGGAGGTAGCTTTCTTT. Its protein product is CASSYGGEVAFF.

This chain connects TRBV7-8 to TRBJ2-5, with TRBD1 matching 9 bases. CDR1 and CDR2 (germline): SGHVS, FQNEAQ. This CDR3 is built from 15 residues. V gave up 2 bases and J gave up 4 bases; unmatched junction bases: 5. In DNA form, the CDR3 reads TGTGCCAGCAGCTTAATGGGACAGGGACGAGAGACCCAGTACTTC. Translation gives CASSLMGQGRETQYF.

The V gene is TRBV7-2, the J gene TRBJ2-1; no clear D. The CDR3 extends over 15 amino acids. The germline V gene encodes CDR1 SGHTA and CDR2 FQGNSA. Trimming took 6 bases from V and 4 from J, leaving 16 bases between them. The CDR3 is CASSPSSGAYNEQFF. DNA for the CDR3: TGTGCCAGCAGTCCAAGCTCGGGTGCTTACAATGAGCAGTTCTTC.

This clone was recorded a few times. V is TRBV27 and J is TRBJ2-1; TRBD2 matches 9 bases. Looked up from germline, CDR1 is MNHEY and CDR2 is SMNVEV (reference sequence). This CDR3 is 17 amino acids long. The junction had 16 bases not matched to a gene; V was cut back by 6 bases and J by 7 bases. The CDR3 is CASSHGLAGVEGNEQFF. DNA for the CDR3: TGTGCCAGCAGCCATGGGTTAGCGGGGGTAGAGGGGAATGAGCAGTTCTTC.

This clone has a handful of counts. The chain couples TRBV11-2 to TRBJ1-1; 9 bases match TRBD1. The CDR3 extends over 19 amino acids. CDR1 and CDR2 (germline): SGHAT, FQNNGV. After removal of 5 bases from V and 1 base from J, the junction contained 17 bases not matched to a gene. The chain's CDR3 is CASSPESLRDRDQNTEAFF. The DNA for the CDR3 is TGTGCCAGCAGCCCCGAATCCCTCCGGGACAGGGACCAGAACACTGAAGCTTTCTTT.

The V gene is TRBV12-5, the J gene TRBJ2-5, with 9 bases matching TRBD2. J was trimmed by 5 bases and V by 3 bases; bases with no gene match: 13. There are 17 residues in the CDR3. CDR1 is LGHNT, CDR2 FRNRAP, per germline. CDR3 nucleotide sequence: TGTGCTAGTGGTTTCTTCTCATGGACTAGCGCGGTTGAGACCCAGTACTTC. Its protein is CASGFFSWTSAVETQYF.

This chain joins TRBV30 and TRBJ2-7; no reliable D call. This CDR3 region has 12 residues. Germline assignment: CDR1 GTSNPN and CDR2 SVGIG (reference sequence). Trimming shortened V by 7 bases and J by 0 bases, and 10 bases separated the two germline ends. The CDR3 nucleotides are TGTGCCTCCTTTAGAGGCTCCTACGAGCAGTACTTC. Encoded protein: CASFRGSYEQYF.

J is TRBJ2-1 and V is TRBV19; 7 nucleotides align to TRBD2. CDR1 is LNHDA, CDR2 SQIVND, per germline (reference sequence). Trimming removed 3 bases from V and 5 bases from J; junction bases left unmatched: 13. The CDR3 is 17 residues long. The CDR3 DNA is TGTGCCAGTAGTATCAGCCCTGGGGACTATTCTCACAATGAGCAGTTCTTC. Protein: CASSISPGDYSHNEQFF. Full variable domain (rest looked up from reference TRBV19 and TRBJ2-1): DGGITQSPKYLFRKEGQNVTLSCEQNLNHDAMYWYRQDPGQGLRLIYYSQIVNDFQKGDIAEGYSVSREKKESFPLTVTSAQKNPTAFYLCASSISPGDYSHNEQFFGPGTRLTVL.

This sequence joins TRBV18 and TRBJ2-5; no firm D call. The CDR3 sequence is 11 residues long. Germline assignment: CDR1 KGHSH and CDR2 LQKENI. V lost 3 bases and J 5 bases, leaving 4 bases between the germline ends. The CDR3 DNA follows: TGTGCCAGCTCACCCCTGGAGACCCAGTACTTC. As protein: CASSPLETQYF.

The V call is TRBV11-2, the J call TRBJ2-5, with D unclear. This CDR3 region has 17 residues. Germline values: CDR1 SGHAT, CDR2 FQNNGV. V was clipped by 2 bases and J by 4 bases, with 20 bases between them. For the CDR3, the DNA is TGTGCCAGCAGCTTAAACCTTGCAGGATCGATCCGAGAGACCCAGTACTTC. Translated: CASSLNLAGSIRETQYF. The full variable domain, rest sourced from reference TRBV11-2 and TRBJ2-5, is EAGVAQSPRYKIIEKRQSVAFWCNPISGHATLYWYQQILGQGPKLLIQFQNNGVVDDSQLPKDRFSAERLKGVDSTLKIQPAKLEDSAVYLCASSLNLAGSIRETQYFGPGTRLLVL.

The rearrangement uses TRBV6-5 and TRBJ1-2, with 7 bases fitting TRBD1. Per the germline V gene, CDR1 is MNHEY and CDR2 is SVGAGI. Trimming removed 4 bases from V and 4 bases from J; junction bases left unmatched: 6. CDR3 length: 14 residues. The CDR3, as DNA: TGTGCCAGCAGTTCGAGACAGGGCCCCTATGGCTACACCTTC. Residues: CASSSRQGPYGYTF.

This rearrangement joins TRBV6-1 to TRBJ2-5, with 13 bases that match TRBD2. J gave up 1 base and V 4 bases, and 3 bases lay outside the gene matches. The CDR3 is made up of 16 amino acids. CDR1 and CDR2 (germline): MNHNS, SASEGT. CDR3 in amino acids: CASSGGLAGFQETQYF. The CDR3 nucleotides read TGTGCCAGCAGTGGGGGACTAGCGGGGTTCCAAGAGACCCAGTACTTC.

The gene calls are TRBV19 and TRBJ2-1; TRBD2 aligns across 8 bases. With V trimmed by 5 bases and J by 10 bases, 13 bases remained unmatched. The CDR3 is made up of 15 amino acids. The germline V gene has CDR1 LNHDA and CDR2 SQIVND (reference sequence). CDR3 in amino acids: CASSPLPGGAMEQFF. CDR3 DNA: TGTGCCAGTAGTCCTCTGCCGGGGGGGGCCATGGAGCAGTTCTTC.

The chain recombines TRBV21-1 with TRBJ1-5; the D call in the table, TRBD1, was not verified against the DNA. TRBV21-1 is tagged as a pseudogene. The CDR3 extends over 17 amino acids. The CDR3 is CASSSLLPDSNNQPQHF. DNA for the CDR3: TGTGCCAGCAGCAGCTTACTGCCGGACAGTAACAATCAGCCCCAGCATTTT.

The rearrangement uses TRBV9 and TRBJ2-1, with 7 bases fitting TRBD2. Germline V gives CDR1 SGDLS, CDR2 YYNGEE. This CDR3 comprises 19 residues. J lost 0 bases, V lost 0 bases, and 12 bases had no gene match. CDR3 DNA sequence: TGTGCCAGCAGCGTAGGGTTAGCGGGCTTTCTTAGCTCCTACAATGAGCAGTTCTTC. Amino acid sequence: CASSVGLAGFLSSYNEQFF. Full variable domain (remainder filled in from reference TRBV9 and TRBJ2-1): DSGVTQTPKHLITATGQRVTLRCSPRSGDLSVYWYQQSLDQGLQFLIQYYNGEERAKGNILERFSAQQFPDLHSELNLSSLELGDSALYFCASSVGLAGFLSSYNEQFFGPGTRLTVL.

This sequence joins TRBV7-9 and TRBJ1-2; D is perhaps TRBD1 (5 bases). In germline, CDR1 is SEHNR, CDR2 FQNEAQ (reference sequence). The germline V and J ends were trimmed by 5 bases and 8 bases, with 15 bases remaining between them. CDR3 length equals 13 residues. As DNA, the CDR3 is TGTGCCAGCAGCCCCGGGGGGAACACGGGCTACACCTTC. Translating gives CASSPGGNTGYTF.

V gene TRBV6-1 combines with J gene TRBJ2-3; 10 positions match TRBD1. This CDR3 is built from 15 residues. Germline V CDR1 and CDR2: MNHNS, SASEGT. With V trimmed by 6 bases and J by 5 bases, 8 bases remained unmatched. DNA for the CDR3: TGTGCCAGCAGAGATTTCGGGACAGGGGTAGATACGCAGTATTTT. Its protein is CASRDFGTGVDTQYF.

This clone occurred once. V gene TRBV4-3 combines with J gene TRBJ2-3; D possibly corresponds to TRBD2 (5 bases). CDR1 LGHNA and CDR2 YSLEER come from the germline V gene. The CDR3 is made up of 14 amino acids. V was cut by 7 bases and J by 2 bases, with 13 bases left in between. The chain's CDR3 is CASNNGGPTDTQYF. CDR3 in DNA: TGCGCCAGCAATAACGGCGGGCCCACAGATACGCAGTATTTT.

The CDR3 region is CASSPGVQADTQYF. The DNA of the CDR3 is TGTGCCAGCAGCCCCGGGGTTCAGGCAGATACGCAGTATTTT. The chain employs TRBV7-2 and TRBJ2-3; weak D call: TRBD2 (5 bases). The CDR3 covers 14 residues. Per germline, CDR1 SGHTA and CDR2 FQGNSA. V dropped 5 bases and J dropped 4 bases, with 13 bases sitting between them.

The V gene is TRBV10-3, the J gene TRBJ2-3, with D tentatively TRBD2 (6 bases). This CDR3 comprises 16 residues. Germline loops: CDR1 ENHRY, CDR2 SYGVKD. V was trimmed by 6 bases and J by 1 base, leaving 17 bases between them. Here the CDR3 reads CAIRRWGLSGTDTQYF. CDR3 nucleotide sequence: TGTGCCATCAGGCGATGGGGACTCTCCGGCACAGATACGCAGTATTTT.

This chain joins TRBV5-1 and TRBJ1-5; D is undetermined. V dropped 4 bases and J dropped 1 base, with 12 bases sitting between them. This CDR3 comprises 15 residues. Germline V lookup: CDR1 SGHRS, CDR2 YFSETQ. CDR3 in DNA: TGCGCCAGCAGCCGAACGTCGGGAAGCAATCAGCCCCAGCATTTT. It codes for CASSRTSGSNQPQHF. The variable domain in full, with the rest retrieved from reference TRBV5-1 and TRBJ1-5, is KAGVTQTPRYLIKTRGQQVTLSCSPISGHRSVSWYQQTPGQGLQFLFEYFSETQRNKGNFPGRFSGRQFSNSRSEMNVSTLELGDSALYLCASSRTSGSNQPQHFGDGTRLSIL.

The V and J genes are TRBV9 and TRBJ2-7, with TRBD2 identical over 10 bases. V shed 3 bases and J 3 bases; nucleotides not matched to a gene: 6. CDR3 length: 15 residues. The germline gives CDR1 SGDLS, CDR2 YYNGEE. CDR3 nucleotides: TGTGCCAGCAGCGCAACCGGGACTAGCGTCTACGAGCAGTACTTC. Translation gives CASSATGTSVYEQYF.

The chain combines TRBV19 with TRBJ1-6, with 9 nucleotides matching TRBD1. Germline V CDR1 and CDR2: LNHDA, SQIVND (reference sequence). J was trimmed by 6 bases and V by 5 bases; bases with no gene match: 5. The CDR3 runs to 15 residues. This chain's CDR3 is CASSLGQGINSPLHF. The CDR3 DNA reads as TGTGCCAGTAGTCTTGGACAGGGGATTAATTCACCCCTCCACTTT.